This T cell receptor (beta chain) came from a study of T cell repertoires in cytomegalovirus infection. Overall study: Matching HLA type and CMV infection were both indicated by public TCR beta signatures.

Germline V gene lookup returns CDR1 DFQATT and CDR2 SNEGSKA (reference sequence). Trimming cost V 6 bases and J 4 bases; bases outside gene matches: 13. The CDR3 is 15 amino acids. Notes on this clonotype: The antigen remains unidentified.

One entry per CDR3 protein results from TCRdb running MiXCR on the reads. Among around 360,000 distinct CDR3 sequences, about 35% were seen once, and the ten largest hold around an eighth. The chain employs TRBV20-1 and TRBJ2-5; 8 bases map to TRBD1. The receptor was isolated from a human donor in good health (CMV status not recorded). Some clones in this sample may be carry-over from other donors' samples. The sample in question was cultured PBMCs, obtained from culture after CMV antigen stimulation. In DNA form, the CDR3 reads TGCAGTGCCCGATACCAGGCAGGGGGCGGAGAGACCCAGTACTTC. Its protein is CSARYQAGGGETQYF.